These 7 T cell receptor beta chains originate from one sample sequenced in a study. MiXCR, applied by TCRdb to the 5' RACE reads, yields one record per CDR3 protein. The repertoire holds around 44,000 distinct CDR3 sequences, with approximately 30% as singletons. Specimen: tumor-infiltrating memory CD4+ T cells sorted from the breast tumor. Subset here: memory CD4+ T cells, CD4+CD45RO+CD25-. Receptor source: a female donor with breast cancer.

This clonotype turned up a few times. The chain carries TRBV7-3 and TRBJ2-1; D is unclear. Germline CDR1 and CDR2: SGHTA and FQGTGA. V lost 2 bases and J lost 0, with 8 bases in between. The CDR3 is 15 residues long. The DNA of the CDR3 is TGTGCCAGCAGCTTAGTATCTAGCTCCTACAATGAGCAGTTCTTC. It encodes CASSLVSSSYNEQFF.

This clonotype was recorded a few times. The J gene is TRBJ2-1, the V gene TRBV12-3 or TRBV12-4; D gene ambiguous. Trimming left V 6 bases short and J 3 bases short, with 9 bases between. The CDR3 is made up of 13 amino acids. In DNA, the CDR3 is TGTGCCAGCAGGTCCGGCGGCTACAATGAGCAGTTCTTC. The encoded protein is CASRSGGYNEQFF.

The chain recombines TRBV19 with TRBJ2-1; 9 bases line up with TRBD1. CDR1 is LNHDA and CDR2 is SQIVND in the germline V gene (reference sequence). With V trimmed by 4 bases and J by 8 bases, 9 bases remained unmatched. This CDR3 contains 15 residues. The CDR3 DNA reads as TGTGCCAGTAGTAATCGGGACAGGGCTGGCGATGAGCAGTTCTTC. As protein: CASSNRDRAGDEQFF.

This clonotype was counted only a few times. This sequence joins TRBV6-5 and TRBJ2-1; 7 nucleotides match TRBD2. Per the germline V gene, CDR1 is MNHEY and CDR2 is SVGAGI. The CDR3 extends over 14 amino acids. V dropped 2 bases and J dropped 8; count of bases not matched to a gene: 6. CDR3 loop: CASSYLDSGHEQFF. The CDR3 coding sequence is TGTGCCAGCAGTTACCTCGATAGCGGGCATGAGCAGTTCTTC.

This clonotype has a handful of counts. V usage is TRBV24-1 and J usage is TRBJ2-3; 7 bases map to TRBD1. The V and J ends lost 4 bases and 3 bases, in that order; junction bases with no gene match: 3. There are 14 residues in the CDR3. The germline gives CDR1 KGHDR, CDR2 SFDVKD. The CDR3 here is CATSETGVTDTQYF. In nucleotides, the CDR3 is TGTGCCACCAGTGAAACAGGGGTGACAGATACGCAGTATTTT.

The genes are TRBV27 and TRBJ2-1, with D possibly matching TRBD2 (6 bases). Trimming cost V 2 bases and J 10 bases, with 12 bases left between them. Germline assignment: CDR1 MNHEY and CDR2 SMNVEV (reference sequence). The CDR3 runs 13 residues. CDR3 sequence: CASSLRRGDEQFF. CDR3 bases: TGTGCCAGCAGTTTAAGGAGGGGAGACGAGCAGTTCTTC.

This sequence joins TRBV12-3 or TRBV12-4 and TRBJ2-2; D uncertain. The CDR3 extends over 16 amino acids. V gave up 2 bases and J gave up 6 bases, with 16 bases separating them. CDR3 coding DNA: TGTGCCAGCAGTTTAATAATGGTGGTAGTGCCCGGGGAGCTGTTTTTT. Translation gives CASSLIMVVVPGELFF.